This T cell receptor (beta chain) was found in a study of identical twins' blood T cells. Overall study: Roughly six alpha and six beta libraries together yielded some 50 million reads. The study's findings and limits: Environmental influences on twin similarity could not be excluded.

This clonotype has just a few counts. Its specificity is not known. Germline CDR1 and CDR2: SGHRS and YFSETQ. Deletions cut 0 bases from V and 4 bases from J, with 11 bases between. The CDR3 loop spans 15 amino acids. Study processing details: Each library had roughly 2 to 3.6 million CDR3 reads and about 90,000 to nearly 500,000 clonotypes. TCRdb ran MiXCR on the 5' RACE reads and lists one entry per CDR3 protein. The V and J calls come from TCRdb's annotation, not from the publication. The data contain 350,000 to 450,000 distinct CDR3 sequences, roughly 30% of them singletons. The three twin pairs were reared together, likely meeting the same infections.

Sequencing used PBMCs. The TCR originated in a woman aged 18-49 years in good health. The chain carries TRBV5-1 and TRBJ1-5; a possible D gene is TRBD1 (5 bases). CDR3 protein: CASSLVAGPNQPQHF. DNA for the CDR3: TGCGCCAGCAGCTTGGTGGCAGGGCCAAATCAGCCCCAGCATTTT.